This passage covers 11 T cell receptor beta chains from one sample sequenced in a study of T cell responses to AZD1222 COVID-19 vaccine. The assay was immunoSEQ multiplex PCR, and TCRdb's table has in-frame clones only and misses some. Seen here are 150,000 or so clones, roughly nine tenths observed once, and the top ten hold approximately 3.1%. The sample consisted of peripheral blood, taken on day 0 of AZD1222 vaccination. The receptors derive from an adult in good health.

The chain carries TRBV7-9 and TRBJ2-5; TRBD1 might be the D (6 bases). The germline V and J ends were trimmed by 7 bases and 5 bases, with 14 bases remaining between them. CDR3 length: 13 amino acids. The V gene's germline CDR1 is SEHNR and CDR2 FQNEAQ (reference sequence). CDR3 in amino acids: CASNRQVRETQYF. The CDR3, as DNA: TGTGCCAGCAACCGACAGGTTCGGGAGACCCAGTACTTC.

The gene calls are TRBV4-1 and TRBJ1-2; 12 nucleotides align to TRBD1. Germline CDR1 reads MGHRA; CDR2 reads YSYEKL. V was pared by 0 bases and J by 5 bases, with 7 bases of the junction left unmatched. The CDR3 totals 17 residues. The CDR3 DNA reads TGCGCCAGCAGCCAAGATCTGGGGACAGGGGGCTTTTATGGCTACACCTTC. Its protein is CASSQDLGTGGFYGYTF.

V is TRBV6-5 and J is TRBJ2-3, with TRBD1 identical over 8 bases. The germline V gene encodes CDR1 MNHEY and CDR2 SVGAGI. The CDR3 is 14 residues long. J gave up 1 base and V 8 bases, and 5 bases lay outside the gene matches. This CDR3 is CASGETGGTDTQYF. The DNA for the CDR3 is TGTGCCAGCGGGGAGACAGGGGGCACAGATACGCAGTATTTT.

This sequence joins TRBV7-2 and TRBJ1-3, with 11 bases aligning to TRBD1. Germline V gene sequence: CDR1 SGHTA, CDR2 FQGNSA. Losses at the gene ends were 4 bases for V and 4 bases for J; bases not matched to a gene: 3. This CDR3 comprises 15 residues. The CDR3 reads CASSSGQGDGNTIYF. The CDR3 DNA follows: TGTGCCAGCAGCTCGGGACAGGGGGACGGAAACACCATATATTTT.

As regards this clone: An end of the junction differs from the germline gene, which may be a read error. This chain joins TRBV19 and TRBJ1-1; TRBD1 aligns across 9 bases. Per germline, CDR1 LNHDA and CDR2 SQIVND (reference sequence). This CDR3 has 13 amino acids. DNA of the CDR3: TGTACCAGTACCGGGACAGGGACGCTTGAAGCTTTCTTT. Its protein is CTSTGTGTLEAFF.

The chain has TRBV7-2 and TRBJ2-1; 14 bases agree with TRBD2. The CDR3 contains 16 residues. Germline loops: CDR1 SGHTA, CDR2 FQGNSA. The trim removed 4 bases at V and 9 bases at J, leaving 8 bases unmatched. The chain's CDR3 is CASSSGLAGALGEQFF. The CDR3 region has the DNA TGTGCCAGCAGCTCGGGACTAGCGGGGGCCCTTGGTGAGCAGTTCTTC.

V is TRBV6-2 or TRBV6-3 and J is TRBJ1-1; D not certain. This CDR3 region has 14 residues. V lost 2 bases, J lost 1 base, and 8 bases lay in between. CDR1 and CDR2 (germline): MNHEY, SVGEGT. As DNA, the CDR3 is TGTGCCAGCAGTTACATGGGGTCGAACACTGAAGCTTTCTTT. This codes for CASSYMGSNTEAFF.

The chain recombines TRBV15 with TRBJ2-7; D is uncertain. The CDR3 length is 13 residues. Germline V gene lookup returns CDR1 LNHNV and CDR2 YYDKDF (reference sequence). Trimming removed 0 bases from V and 5 bases from J, with 8 bases in between. The CDR3 nucleotides are TGTGCCACCAGCAGAGATGGCGGTAACGAGCAGTACTTC. Amino acid sequence: CATSRDGGNEQYF.

The CDR3, as DNA: TGTGCCAGTAGTCTGTGGACAGGCCGTTCGGGCTACGAGCAGTACTTC. Its protein is CASSLWTGRSGYEQYF. V and J are TRBV19 and TRBJ2-7; 7 positions match TRBD1. The CDR3 covers 16 residues. The V gene end was trimmed by 5 bases and the J gene end by 3 bases; junction bases not matched to a gene: 13. Germline loops: CDR1 LNHDA, CDR2 SQIVND (reference sequence).

With regard to this clone: Other DNA variants within this sample encode the same CDR3. The chain joins TRBV4-3 to TRBJ1-1; perhaps TRBD1 as D (5 bases). Germline V gives CDR1 LGHNA, CDR2 YSLEER. V was clipped by 4 bases and J by 1 base, with 10 bases between them. The CDR3 runs 14 residues. CDR3 coding DNA: TGCGCCAGCAGCCTGGGGACGGGGAACACTGAAGCTTTCTTT. Residues: CASSLGTGNTEAFF.

This chain uses TRBV14 with TRBJ1-5, with unresolved D. The V end lost 1 base, the J end lost 7 bases, and 5 bases lay between the germline ends. CDR1 is SGHDN and CDR2 is FVKESK in the germline V gene. The CDR3 spans 12 residues. The CDR3: CASSQGGQPQHF. In DNA, the CDR3 is TGTGCCAGCAGCCAAGGCGGGCAGCCCCAGCATTTT.